The 28 T cell receptor beta chains in this list originate from one sample, sequenced in a study of T cell responses to AZD1222 COVID-19 vaccine. Produced via immunoSEQ multiplex PCR; TCRdb's table is partial and in-frame only. Altogether 100,000 to 150,000 clones are present, about 89% being singletons, with the ten largest covering 11%. Source: peripheral blood, taken on day 0 of MenACWY control vaccination. The receptors here all came from an adult in good health.

This clone has just one count. This sequence joins TRBV12-3 or TRBV12-4 and TRBJ1-1; 8 bases map to TRBD1. The CDR3 has 13 residues. Unmatched junction bases numbered 5, after V lost 5 bases and J lost 6 bases. For the CDR3, the DNA is TGTGCCAGCAGTAAGCTACAGGGGGCTGAAGCTTTCTTT. Protein sequence: CASSKLQGAEAFF.

For the CDR3, the DNA is TGTGCCAGCAGTGAATATTCAGGGACATATAATTCACCCCTCCACTTT. Its translation: CASSEYSGTYNSPLHF. The genes are TRBV2 and TRBJ1-6; D possibly corresponds to TRBD1 (6 bases). V was pared by 2 bases and J by 4 bases, with 12 bases between. This CDR3 is 16 amino acids long. Germline loops: CDR1 SNHLY, CDR2 FYNNEI.

V and J are TRBV3-1 (or the pseudogene TRBV3-2) and TRBJ1-3; the D gene is possibly TRBD1 (6 bases). The V end lost 0 bases, the J end lost 4 bases, and 10 bases lay between the germline ends. Germline V gives CDR1 LGHDT, CDR2 YNNKEL (reference sequence). This CDR3 region has 15 residues. DNA for the CDR3: TGTGCCAGCAGCCAAGAGTCAGGGGCGGGAAACACCATATATTTT. Protein: CASSQESGAGNTIYF.

This sequence joins TRBV3-1 (or the pseudogene TRBV3-2) and TRBJ1-1; D not resolved. V lost 5 bases and J 0 bases, leaving 13 bases between the germline ends. The CDR3 has 15 amino acids. Germline-derived CDR1 and CDR2 are LGHDT and YNNKEL (reference sequence). DNA of the CDR3: TGTGCCAGCAGCTTCGGGTTCGAGTTGAACACTGAAGCTTTCTTT. Its translation is CASSFGFELNTEAFF.

This chain uses TRBV30 with TRBJ1-4; 7 bases agree with TRBD1. The V and J ends lost 8 bases and 2 bases, in that order; junction bases with no gene match: 8. Germline-derived CDR1 and CDR2 are GTSNPN and SVGIG (reference sequence). The CDR3 has 14 residues. CDR3 sequence: CATTGQSTNEKLFF. In DNA, the CDR3 is TGTGCCACGACAGGGCAATCGACTAATGAAAAACTGTTTTTT.

This chain connects TRBV5-1 to TRBJ2-5; 10 bases are a match to TRBD2. The CDR3 consists of 16 residues. The germline CDR1 and CDR2 sequences are SGHRS and YFSETQ. Unmatched junction bases numbered 5, after V lost 1 base and J lost 2 bases. The CDR3 nucleotides are TGCGCCAGCAGCTTGCGAGCGGGAGGGCCGCAAGAGACCCAGTACTTC. It encodes CASSLRAGGPQETQYF.

The chain couples TRBV5-1 to TRBJ1-3; D call uncertain. The CDR3 consists of 11 residues. Trimming took 5 bases from V and 4 from J, leaving 4 bases between them. Germline CDR1 is SGHRS and CDR2 is YFSETQ. CDR3 in DNA: TGCGCCAGCAGTCGGGGAAACACCATATATTTT. It translates to CASSRGNTIYF.

This chain links TRBV7-2 with TRBJ1-4; 7 bases agree with TRBD1. CDR1 SGHTA and CDR2 FQGNSA come from the germline V gene. This CDR3 spans 14 amino acids. V lost 3 bases, J lost 7 bases, and 5 bases stayed unmatched. The CDR3 is CASSLNRGGEKLFF. Written as DNA, the CDR3 is TGTGCCAGCAGCTTGAACAGGGGCGGTGAAAAACTGTTTTTT.

The CDR3 DNA is TGTGCCAGCAGTTTTAGCGGGAGAAGGAACGAGCAGTACTTC. Translated, it gives CASSFSGRRNEQYF. The rearrangement links TRBV27 to TRBJ2-7; 9 bases are a match to TRBD2. V gave up 3 bases and J gave up 5 bases; unmatched junction bases: 5. Germline-derived CDR1 and CDR2 are MNHEY and SMNVEV (reference sequence). This CDR3 contains 14 residues.

This rearrangement joins TRBV7-8 to TRBJ2-5; D is possibly TRBD2 (6 bases). V lost 0 bases and J 0 bases, leaving 11 bases between the germline ends. The germline CDR1 and CDR2 sequences are SGHVS and FQNEAQ. This CDR3 spans 16 amino acids. The CDR3 bases are TGTGCCAGCAGCTTAGCGGGACTTGCGTACCAAGAGACCCAGTACTTC. Translating gives CASSLAGLAYQETQYF.

The V call is TRBV7-9, the J call TRBJ2-3, with D unresolved. Germline assignment: CDR1 SEHNR and CDR2 FQNEAQ (reference sequence). Trimming pared 3 bases from V and 5 bases from J, leaving 6 bases between. The CDR3 has 12 residues. This CDR3 is CASSFSGDTQYF. CDR3 DNA: TGTGCCAGCAGCTTTTCTGGAGATACGCAGTATTTT.

V gene TRBV7-2 combines with J gene TRBJ2-7, with TRBD1 identical over 10 bases. With V trimmed by 5 bases and J by 7 bases, 20 bases remained unmatched. Germline lookup yields CDR1 SGHTA and CDR2 FQGNSA. The CDR3 is 18 amino acids. The chain's CDR3 is CASSPMTGGYHLGVEQYF. Written as DNA, the CDR3 is TGTGCCAGCAGCCCGATGACAGGGGGCTACCACCTTGGGGTGGAGCAGTACTTC.

This clone is a singleton in its sample. The rearrangement links TRBV27 to TRBJ1-5; a possible D gene is TRBD1 (5 bases). CDR3 length: 18 amino acids. CDR1 and CDR2 from the germline V gene are MNHEY and SMNVEV (reference sequence). V was clipped by 6 bases and J by 1 base, with 22 bases between them. CDR3 sequence reads: CASSDRGQGSMSNQPQHF. Here the CDR3 DNA reads TGTGCCAGCAGCGACCGCGGGCAGGGAAGTATGAGCAATCAGCCCCAGCATTTT.

The chain carries TRBV7-2 and TRBJ2-5; 11 bases align to TRBD2. V trimming: 2 bases; J trimming: 5 bases; junction bases outside the gene matches: 7. The CDR3 length is 16 residues. The germline V gene encodes CDR1 SGHTA and CDR2 FQGNSA. The CDR3 region has the DNA TGTGCCAGCAGCTTATCCGGGACTAGCGGCTGGGAGACCCAGTACTTC. Protein sequence: CASSLSGTSGWETQYF.

The rearrangement uses TRBV9 and TRBJ2-7; 8 nucleotides match TRBD2. Unmatched junction bases numbered 6, after V lost 0 bases and J lost 4 bases. CDR1 is SGDLS, CDR2 YYNGEE, per germline. This CDR3 has 15 residues. CDR3 amino acids: CASSVGPGGMYEQYF. CDR3 sequence (DNA): TGTGCCAGCAGCGTAGGCCCGGGAGGGATGTACGAGCAGTACTTC.

Here the CDR3 DNA reads TGTGCCAGCGGGGGGCAGGCGACCTATGGCTACACCTTC. Translation gives CASGGQATYGYTF. The chain employs TRBV5-6 and TRBJ1-2, with TRBD1 as a possible D gene (6 bases). This CDR3 is built from 13 residues. The germline V gene has CDR1 SGHDT and CDR2 YYEEEE. Trimming pared 7 bases from V and 4 bases from J, leaving 14 bases between.

The chain uses TRBV29-1 and TRBJ2-1; 9 bases agree with TRBD1. Germline lookup yields CDR1 SQVTM and CDR2 ANQGSEA. The trim removed 4 bases at V and 8 bases at J, leaving 3 bases unmatched. There are 12 residues in the CDR3. The CDR3 sequence is CSVGTGAHEQFF. The CDR3 coding sequence is TGCAGCGTTGGGACAGGGGCACATGAGCAGTTCTTC.

The chain carries TRBV15 and TRBJ2-7, with 8 positions matching TRBD1. Germline loops: CDR1 LNHNV, CDR2 YYDKDF (reference sequence). The CDR3 runs 17 residues. The trim removed 0 bases at V and 2 bases at J, leaving 9 bases unmatched. CDR3 loop: CATSRDWDRRDPYEQYF. In DNA form, the CDR3 reads TGTGCCACCAGCAGAGATTGGGACAGGAGGGACCCCTACGAGCAGTACTTC.

The V call is TRBV12-3 or TRBV12-4, the J call TRBJ2-7; D not resolved. The germline V and J ends were trimmed by 5 bases and 3 bases, with 11 bases remaining between them. There are 13 residues in the CDR3. For the CDR3, the DNA is TGTGCCAGCAGTCTAGGAGTCCTCTACGAGCAGTACTTC. Its translation is CASSLGVLYEQYF.

The rearrangement links TRBV30 to TRBJ1-5; TRBD1 is a possible D gene (5 bases). CDR1 is GTSNPN, CDR2 SVGIG, per germline (reference sequence). The CDR3 is made up of 13 amino acids. V lost 0 bases and J 7 bases, leaving 10 bases between the germline ends. CDR3 in DNA: TGTGCCTGGAGTGTAACAGGAGGGCAGCCCCAGCATTTT. Its translation: CAWSVTGGQPQHF.

V usage is TRBV9 and J usage is TRBJ2-7; D is undetermined. V was cut by 0 bases and J by 1 base, with 17 bases left in between. Germline loops: CDR1 SGDLS, CDR2 YYNGEE. This CDR3 spans 17 amino acids. In DNA, the CDR3 is TGTGCCAGCAGCGTAGGCCCCTCGAGGCAGCAATCCTACGAGCAGTACTTC. Translated: CASSVGPSRQQSYEQYF. Complete variable domain (other parts from reference TRBV9 and TRBJ2-7): DSGVTQTPKHLITATGQRVTLRCSPRSGDLSVYWYQQSLDQGLQFLIQYYNGEERAKGNILERFSAQQFPDLHSELNLSSLELGDSALYFCASSVGPSRQQSYEQYFGPGTRLTVT.

The rearrangement links TRBV7-9 to TRBJ2-7; TRBD1 agrees at 10 bases. The V gene end was trimmed by 5 bases and the J gene end by 3 bases; junction bases not matched to a gene: 7. CDR1 SEHNR and CDR2 FQNEAQ come from the germline V gene (reference sequence). This CDR3 spans 15 amino acids. The CDR3 protein is CASSARDRGGYEQYF. The CDR3 DNA follows: TGTGCCAGCAGCGCCCGGGACAGGGGAGGCTACGAGCAGTACTTC.

The gene calls are TRBV2 and TRBJ1-3; D is unresolved. V was trimmed by 4 bases and J by 0 bases, leaving 13 bases between them. CDR1 is SNHLY and CDR2 is FYNNEI in the germline V gene. The CDR3 loop spans 16 amino acids. The CDR3 reads CASSVFGADSGNTIYF. CDR3 DNA sequence: TGTGCCAGCAGTGTTTTCGGCGCCGACTCTGGAAACACCATATATTTT. Full variable domain (outside the CDR3, taken from reference TRBV2 and TRBJ1-3): EPEVTQTPSHQVTQMGQEVILRCVPISNHLYFYWYRQILGQKVEFLVSFYNNEISEKSEIFDDQFSVERPDGSNFTLKIRSTKLEDSAMYFCASSVFGADSGNTIYFGEGSWLTVV.

The chain links TRBV11-3 to TRBJ2-1, with D perhaps assigned TRBD1 or TRBD2 (5 bases each). Between the trimmed V and J ends, which lost 5 bases and 4 bases, there was a span of 21 bases. The CDR3 totals 17 residues. CDR1 and CDR2 from the germline V gene are SGHNT and YENEEA. The CDR3 bases are TGTGCCAGCAGCATTAGGATCTCCGGGACGCCGTACAATGAGCAGTTCTTC. Its translation is CASSIRISGTPYNEQFF.

This chain uses TRBV24-1 with TRBJ2-5; D ambiguous. Germline V gene sequence: CDR1 KGHDR, CDR2 SFDVKD. Deletions cut 3 bases from V and 7 bases from J, with 11 bases between. This CDR3 spans 13 amino acids. The CDR3 DNA follows: TGTGCCACCAGTGATGACTTTCCGGCGACCCAGTACTTC. This sequence encodes CATSDDFPATQYF.

The chain recombines TRBV7-9 with TRBJ1-1; D not certain. The germline CDR1 and CDR2 sequences are SEHNR and FQNEAQ (reference sequence). CDR3 length equals 16 residues. Trimming stripped 1 base from V and 0 bases from J, with 12 bases between. CDR3 protein: CASSLESLGMNTEAFF. The CDR3 DNA reads as TGTGCCAGCAGCTTAGAGTCTTTGGGAATGAACACTGAAGCTTTCTTT.

This chain connects TRBV25-1 to TRBJ1-3, with D unresolved. Trimming stripped 3 bases from V and 0 bases from J, with 9 bases between. From germline, CDR1 is MGHDK and CDR2 SYGVNS. CDR3 length equals 15 residues. The CDR3 bases are TGTGCCAGCAGTGACACCCGGAGCTCTGGAAACACCATATATTTT. This codes for CASSDTRSSGNTIYF.

The chain is built from TRBV7-6 and TRBJ1-3, with a possible D match to TRBD1 (5 bases). Between the trimmed V and J ends, which lost 5 bases and 0 bases, there was a span of 11 bases. Germline CDR1 is SGHVS and CDR2 is FNYEAQ. There are 15 residues in the CDR3. The DNA of the CDR3 is TGTGCCAGCAGCCCAGGGACGCACTCTGGAAACACCATATATTTT. Translated: CASSPGTHSGNTIYF. Full variable domain (outside the CDR3, taken from reference TRBV7-6 and TRBJ1-3): GAGVSQSPRYKVTKRGQDVALRCDPISGHVSLYWYRQALGQGPEFLTYFNYEAQQDKSGLPNDRFSAERPEGSISTLTIQRTEQRDSAMYRCASSPGTHSGNTIYFGEGSWLTVV.